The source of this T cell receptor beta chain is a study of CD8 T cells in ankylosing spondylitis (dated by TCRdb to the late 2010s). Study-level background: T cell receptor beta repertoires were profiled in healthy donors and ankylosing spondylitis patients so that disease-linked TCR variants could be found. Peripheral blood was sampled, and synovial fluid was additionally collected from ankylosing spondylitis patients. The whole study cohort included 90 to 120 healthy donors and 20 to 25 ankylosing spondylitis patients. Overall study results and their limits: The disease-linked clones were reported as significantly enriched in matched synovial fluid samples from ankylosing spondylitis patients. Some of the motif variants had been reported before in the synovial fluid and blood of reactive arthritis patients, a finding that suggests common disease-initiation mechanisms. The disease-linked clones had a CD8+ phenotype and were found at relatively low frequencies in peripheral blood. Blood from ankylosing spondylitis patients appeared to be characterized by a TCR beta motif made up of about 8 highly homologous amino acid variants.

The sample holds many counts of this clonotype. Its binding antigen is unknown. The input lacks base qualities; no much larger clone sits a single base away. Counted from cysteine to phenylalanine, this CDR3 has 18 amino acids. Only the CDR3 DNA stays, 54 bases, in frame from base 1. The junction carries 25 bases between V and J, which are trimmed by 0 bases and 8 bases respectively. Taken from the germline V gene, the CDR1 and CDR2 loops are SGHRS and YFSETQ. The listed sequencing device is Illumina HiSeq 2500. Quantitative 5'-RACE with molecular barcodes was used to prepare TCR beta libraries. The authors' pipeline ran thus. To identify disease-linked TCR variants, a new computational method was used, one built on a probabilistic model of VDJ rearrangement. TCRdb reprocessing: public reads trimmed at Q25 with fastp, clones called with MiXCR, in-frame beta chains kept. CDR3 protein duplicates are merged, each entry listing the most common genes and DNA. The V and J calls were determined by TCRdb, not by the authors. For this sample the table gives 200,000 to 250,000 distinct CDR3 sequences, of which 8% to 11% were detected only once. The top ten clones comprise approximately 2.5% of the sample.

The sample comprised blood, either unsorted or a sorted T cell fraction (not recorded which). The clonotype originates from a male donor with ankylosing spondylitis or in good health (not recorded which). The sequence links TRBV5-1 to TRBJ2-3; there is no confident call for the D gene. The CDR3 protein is CASSLDTVQMGQSGTQYF. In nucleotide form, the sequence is TGCGCCAGCAGCTTGGATACGGTCCAAATGGGCCAAAGTGGTACGCAGTATTTT.